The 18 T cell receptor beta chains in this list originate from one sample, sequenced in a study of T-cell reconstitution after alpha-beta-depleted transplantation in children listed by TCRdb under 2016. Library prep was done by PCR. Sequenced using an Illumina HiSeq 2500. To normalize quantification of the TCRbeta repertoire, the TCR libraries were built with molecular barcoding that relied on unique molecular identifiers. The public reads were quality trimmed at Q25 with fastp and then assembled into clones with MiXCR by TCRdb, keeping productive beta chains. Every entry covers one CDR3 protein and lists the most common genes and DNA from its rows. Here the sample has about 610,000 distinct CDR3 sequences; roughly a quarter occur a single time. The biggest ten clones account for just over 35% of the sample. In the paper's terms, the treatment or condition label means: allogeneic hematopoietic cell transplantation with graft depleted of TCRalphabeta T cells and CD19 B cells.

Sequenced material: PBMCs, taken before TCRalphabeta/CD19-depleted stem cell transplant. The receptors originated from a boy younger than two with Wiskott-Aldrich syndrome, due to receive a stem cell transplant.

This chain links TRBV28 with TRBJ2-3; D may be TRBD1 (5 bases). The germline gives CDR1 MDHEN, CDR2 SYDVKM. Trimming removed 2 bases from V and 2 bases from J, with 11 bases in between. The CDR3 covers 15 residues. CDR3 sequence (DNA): TGTGCCAGCAGTTTAGGGGCGGCCCCCACAGATACGCAGTATTTT. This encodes CASSLGAAPTDTQYF. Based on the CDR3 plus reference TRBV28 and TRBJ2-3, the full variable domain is DVKVTQSSRYLVKRTGEKVFLECVQDMDHENMFWYRQDPGLGLRLIYFSYDVKMKEKGDIPEGYSVSREKKERFSLILESASTNQTSMYLCASSLGAAPTDTQYFGPGTRLTVL.

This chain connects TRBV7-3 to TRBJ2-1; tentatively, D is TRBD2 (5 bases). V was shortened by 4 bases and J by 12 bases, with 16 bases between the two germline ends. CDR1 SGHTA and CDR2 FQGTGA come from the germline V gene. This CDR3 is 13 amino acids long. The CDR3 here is CASSSSLGVRQFF. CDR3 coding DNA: TGTGCCAGCAGCTCGAGTCTGGGAGTCAGGCAGTTCTTC.

The CDR3, as DNA: TGTGCCAGCAGGCCAACTAGCGGGAGCTATGAGCAGTTCTTC. It codes for CASRPTSGSYEQFF. The gene calls are TRBV7-8 and TRBJ2-1; 11 bases agree with TRBD2. The trim removed 6 bases at V and 8 bases at J, leaving 6 bases unmatched. This CDR3 spans 14 amino acids. Looked up from germline, CDR1 is SGHVS and CDR2 is FQNEAQ.

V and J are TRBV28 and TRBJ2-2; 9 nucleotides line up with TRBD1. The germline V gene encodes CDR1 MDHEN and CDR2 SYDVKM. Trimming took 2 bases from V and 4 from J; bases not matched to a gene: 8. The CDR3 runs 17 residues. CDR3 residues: CASSLTGTGSFTGELFF. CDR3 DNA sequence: TGTGCCAGCAGTTTAACCGGGACAGGGAGCTTCACCGGGGAGCTGTTTTTT.

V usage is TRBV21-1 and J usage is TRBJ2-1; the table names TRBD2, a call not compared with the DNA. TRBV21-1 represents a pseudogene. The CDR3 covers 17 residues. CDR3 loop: CASSKAGPPGSYNEQFF. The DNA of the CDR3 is TGTGCCAGCAGCAAAGCCGGGCCTCCCGGCTCCTACAATGAGCAGTTCTTC.

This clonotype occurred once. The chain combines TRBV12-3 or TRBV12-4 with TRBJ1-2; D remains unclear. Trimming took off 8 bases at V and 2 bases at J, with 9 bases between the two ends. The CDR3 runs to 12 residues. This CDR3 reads CASSGRNYGYTF. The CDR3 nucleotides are TGTGCCAGCTCCGGGAGAAACTATGGCTACACCTTC.

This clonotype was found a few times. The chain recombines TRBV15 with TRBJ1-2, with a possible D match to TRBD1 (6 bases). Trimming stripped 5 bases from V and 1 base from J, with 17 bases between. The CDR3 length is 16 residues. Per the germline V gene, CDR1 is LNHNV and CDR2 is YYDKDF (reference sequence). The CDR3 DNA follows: TGTGCCACCAGCCAGAGCTGGGGGACACTTAACTATGGCTACACCTTC. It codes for CATSQSWGTLNYGYTF.

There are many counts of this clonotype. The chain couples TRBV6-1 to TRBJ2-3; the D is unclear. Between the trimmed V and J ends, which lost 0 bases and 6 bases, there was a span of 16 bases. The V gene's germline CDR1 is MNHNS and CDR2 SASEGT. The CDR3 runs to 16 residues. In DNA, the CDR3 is TGTGCCAGCAGTGAAGCAACAAGTCCGGACCAGGATACGCAGTATTTT. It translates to CASSEATSPDQDTQYF.

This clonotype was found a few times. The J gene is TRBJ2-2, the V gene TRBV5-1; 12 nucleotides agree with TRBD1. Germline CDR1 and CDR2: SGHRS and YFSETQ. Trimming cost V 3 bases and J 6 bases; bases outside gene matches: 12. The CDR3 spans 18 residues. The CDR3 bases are TGCGCCAGCAGCTCAGCGATGGGACAGGGGGCCGACGCCGGGGAGCTGTTTTTT. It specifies CASSSAMGQGADAGELFF.

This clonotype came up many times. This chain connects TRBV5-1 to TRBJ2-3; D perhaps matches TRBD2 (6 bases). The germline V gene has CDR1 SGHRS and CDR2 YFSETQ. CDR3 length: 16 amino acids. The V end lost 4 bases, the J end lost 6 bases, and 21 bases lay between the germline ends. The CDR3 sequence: CASSGRIVGPEDTQYF. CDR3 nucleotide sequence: TGCGCCAGCAGCGGGAGGATTGTGGGACCGGAGGATACGCAGTATTTT.

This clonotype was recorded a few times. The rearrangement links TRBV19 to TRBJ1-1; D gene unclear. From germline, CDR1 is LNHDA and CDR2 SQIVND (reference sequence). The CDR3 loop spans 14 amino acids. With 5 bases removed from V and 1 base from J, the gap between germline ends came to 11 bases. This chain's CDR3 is CASSPLLRNTEAFF. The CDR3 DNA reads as TGTGCCAGTAGTCCCCTTCTCAGGAACACTGAAGCTTTCTTT.

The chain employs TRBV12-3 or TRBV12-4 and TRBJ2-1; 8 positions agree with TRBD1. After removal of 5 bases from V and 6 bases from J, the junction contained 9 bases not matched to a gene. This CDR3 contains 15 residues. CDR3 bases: TGTGCCAGCAGTCAGGGGGCTAGTCAGGGCAATGAGCAGTTCTTC. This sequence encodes CASSQGASQGNEQFF.

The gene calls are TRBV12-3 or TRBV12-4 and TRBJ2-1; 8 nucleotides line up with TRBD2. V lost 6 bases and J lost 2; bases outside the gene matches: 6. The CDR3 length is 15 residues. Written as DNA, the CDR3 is TGTGCCAGCAGCTCCGGGACTAGGGCCTACAATGAGCAGTTCTTC. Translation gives CASSSGTRAYNEQFF.

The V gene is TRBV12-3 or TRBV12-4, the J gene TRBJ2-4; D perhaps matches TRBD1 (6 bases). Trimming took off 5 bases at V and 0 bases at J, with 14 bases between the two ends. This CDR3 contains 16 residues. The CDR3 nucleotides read TGTGCCAGCAGTCCACAGGGTCGTCTAGCCAAAAACATTCAGTACTTC. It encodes CASSPQGRLAKNIQYF.

The CDR3 DNA reads TGCGCCAGCAATTTGAGGGATGGAGAGACCCAGTACTTC. Its protein is CASNLRDGETQYF. The V gene is TRBV5-1, the J gene TRBJ2-5; D is possibly TRBD2 (5 bases). The CDR3 runs 13 residues. Deletions cut 6 bases from V and 4 bases from J, with 13 bases between. Per the germline V gene, CDR1 is SGHRS and CDR2 is YFSETQ.

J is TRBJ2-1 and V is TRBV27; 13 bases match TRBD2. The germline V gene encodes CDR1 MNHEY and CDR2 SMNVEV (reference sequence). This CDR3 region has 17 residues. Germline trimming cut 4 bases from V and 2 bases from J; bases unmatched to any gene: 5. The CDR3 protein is CASSSGTSGNTYNEQFF. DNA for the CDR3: TGTGCCAGCAGTTCCGGGACTAGCGGGAATACCTACAATGAGCAGTTCTTC.

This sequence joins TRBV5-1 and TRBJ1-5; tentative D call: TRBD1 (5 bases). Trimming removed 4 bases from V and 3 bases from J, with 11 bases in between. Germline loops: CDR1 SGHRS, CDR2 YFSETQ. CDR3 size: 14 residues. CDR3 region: CASSDGTYNQPQHF. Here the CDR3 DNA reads TGCGCCAGCAGCGACGGGACCTACAATCAGCCCCAGCATTTT.

The CDR3 DNA reads TGTGCCACCAGCAGAGATTCGCAGGGGAGCTATGGCTACACCTTC. This encodes CATSRDSQGSYGYTF. The chain recombines TRBV15 with TRBJ1-2, with TRBD1 as a possible D gene (6 bases). The V end lost 0 bases, the J end lost 4 bases, and 12 bases lay between the germline ends. Germline CDR1 reads LNHNV; CDR2 reads YYDKDF (reference sequence). This CDR3 has 15 residues.